A single sample is the source of the 9 T cell receptor beta chains below, sequenced in a study of monozygotic twins with inflammatory bowel disease. Each CDR3 protein gets one entry in TCRdb, which reprocessed the 5' RACE reads and gives no DNA. Across around 410,000 distinct CDR3 sequences, the top ten clones capture around 2.4% of the sample. The specimen sequenced was blood. These TCRs come from a human donor with ulcerative colitis or Crohn's disease, or a healthy co-twin of an affected twin (not recorded which).

The chain is built from TRBV24-1 and TRBJ2-4. The CDR3 extends over 18 amino acids. Per germline, CDR1 KGHDR and CDR2 SFDVKD. The CDR3 here is CATSGSVERPLAKNIQYF.

The chain carries TRBV7-2 and TRBJ2-6. The CDR3 runs to 15 residues. CDR1 SGHTA and CDR2 FQGNSA come from the germline V gene. CDR3 sequence: CASSLGSSGANVLTF.

V is TRBV28 and J is TRBJ2-1. This CDR3 spans 15 amino acids. Germline assignment: CDR1 MDHEN and CDR2 SYDVKM. The CDR3 reads CASSAGVQLYNEQFF.

This chain connects TRBV7-2 to TRBJ2-1; TCRdb selects TRBD1, and the lack of DNA leaves this call unchecked. The CDR3 consists of 11 residues. From germline, CDR1 is SGHTA and CDR2 FQGNSA. This CDR3 is CAIGSGREQFF.

This chain connects TRBV14 to TRBJ2-3. Germline lookup yields CDR1 SGHDN and CDR2 FVKESK. This CDR3 has 13 residues. The CDR3: CASRPDSTDTQYF.

The chain links TRBV7-2 to TRBJ2-7; there is no DNA to check the TCRdb D call of TRBD2. There are 14 residues in the CDR3. Germline lookup yields CDR1 SGHTA and CDR2 FQGNSA. CDR3 amino acids: CASSSRDYIYEQYF.

The rearrangement uses TRBV12-3 or TRBV12-4 and TRBJ2-2. CDR3 size: 13 residues. Here the CDR3 reads CASIRGTTGELFF.

The rearrangement uses TRBV28 and TRBJ2-7; the TRBD1 assignment by TCRdb is unverifiable without DNA. This CDR3 is built from 11 residues. In germline, CDR1 is MDHEN, CDR2 SYDVKM. This chain's CDR3 is CASTSGVGQYF. Variable domain in full (rest from reference TRBV28 and TRBJ2-7): DVKVTQSSRYLVKRTGEKVFLECVQDMDHENMFWYRQDPGLGLRLIYFSYDVKMKEKGDIPEGYSVSREKKERFSLILESASTNQTSMYLCASTSGVGQYFGPGTRLTVT.

The V gene is TRBV10-1, the J gene TRBJ2-1. The CDR3 has 14 amino acids. The germline gives CDR1 WNHNN, CDR2 SYGVQD (reference sequence). The CDR3 protein is CASSESGMNNEQFF.